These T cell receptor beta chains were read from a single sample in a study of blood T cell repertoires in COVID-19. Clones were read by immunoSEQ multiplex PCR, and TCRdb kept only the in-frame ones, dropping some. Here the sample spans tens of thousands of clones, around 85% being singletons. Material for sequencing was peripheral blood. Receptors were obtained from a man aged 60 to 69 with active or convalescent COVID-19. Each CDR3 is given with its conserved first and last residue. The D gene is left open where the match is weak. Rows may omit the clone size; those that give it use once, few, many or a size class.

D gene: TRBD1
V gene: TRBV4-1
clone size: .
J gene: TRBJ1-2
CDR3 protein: CASSQAPEGASGYTF
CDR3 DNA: TGCGCCAGCAGCCAAGCGCCGGAGGGGGCGTCAGGCTACACCTTC

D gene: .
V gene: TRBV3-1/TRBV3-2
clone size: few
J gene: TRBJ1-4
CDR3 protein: CASSQDSAAGTNEKLFF
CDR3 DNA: TGTGCCAGCAGCCAAGATTCAGCGGCGGGAACTAATGAAAAACTGTTTTTT

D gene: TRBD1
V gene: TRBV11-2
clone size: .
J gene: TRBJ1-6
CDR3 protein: CASSRRGQGDSPLHF
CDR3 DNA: TGTGCCAGCAGCCGAAGGGGGCAGGGAGATTCACCCCTCCACTTT

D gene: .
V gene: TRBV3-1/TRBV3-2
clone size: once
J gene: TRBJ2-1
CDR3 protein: CASSHTALRDNNEQFF
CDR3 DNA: TGTGCCAGCAGTCATACTGCTCTCCGGGACAACAATGAGCAGTTCTTC

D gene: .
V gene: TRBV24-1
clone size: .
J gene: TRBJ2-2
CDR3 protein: CATSPGSGELFF
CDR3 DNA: TGTGCCACCTCCCCCGGGTCCGGGGAGCTGTTTTTT

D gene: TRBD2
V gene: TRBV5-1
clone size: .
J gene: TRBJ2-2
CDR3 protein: CASSFLAGDSAGELFF
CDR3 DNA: TGCGCCAGCAGCTTTCTAGCGGGAGACAGCGCCGGGGAGCTGTTTTTT

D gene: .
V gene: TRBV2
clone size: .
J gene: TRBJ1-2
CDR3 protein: CASSQDSPASYGYTF
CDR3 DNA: TGTGCCAGCAGTCAGGACAGCCCGGCTAGCTATGGCTACACCTTC

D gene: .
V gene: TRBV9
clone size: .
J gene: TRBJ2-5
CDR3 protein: CASSVGPGEKETQYF
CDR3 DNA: TGTGCCAGCAGCGTAGGCCCAGGGGAGAAAGAGACCCAGTACTTC

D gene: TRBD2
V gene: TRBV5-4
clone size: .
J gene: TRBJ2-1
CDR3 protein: CASSAPRLASYNEQFF
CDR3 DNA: TGTGCCAGCAGCGCTCCTAGACTAGCGAGCTACAATGAGCAGTTCTTC

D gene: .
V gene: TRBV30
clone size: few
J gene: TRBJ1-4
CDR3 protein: CAWNLEGSNEKLFF
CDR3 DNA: TGTGCCTGGAATTTGGAGGGGAGTAATGAAAAACTGTTTTTT

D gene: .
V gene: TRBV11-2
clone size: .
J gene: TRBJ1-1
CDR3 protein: CASSTTLNTEAFF
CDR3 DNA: TGTGCCAGCAGCACGACACTGAACACTGAAGCTTTCTTT

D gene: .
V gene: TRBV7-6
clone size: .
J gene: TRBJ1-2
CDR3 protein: CASSLAGPESGGYTF
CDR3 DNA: TGTGCCAGCAGCTTAGCGGGTCCAGAATCGGGAGGCTACACCTTC

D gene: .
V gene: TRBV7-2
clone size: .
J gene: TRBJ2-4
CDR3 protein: CASSASSGKNIQYF
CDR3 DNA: TGTGCCAGCAGCGCGAGCTCAGGGAAAAACATTCAGTACTTC

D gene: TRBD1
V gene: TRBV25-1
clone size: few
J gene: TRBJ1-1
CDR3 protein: CASRKTGGKNEAFF
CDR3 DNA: TGTGCCAGCAGAAAAACAGGGGGCAAGAATGAAGCTTTCTTT

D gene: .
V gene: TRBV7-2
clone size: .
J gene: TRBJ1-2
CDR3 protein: CASSLNPRGFYGYTF
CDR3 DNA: TGTGCCAGCAGCTTAAACCCACGCGGATTCTATGGCTACACCTTC

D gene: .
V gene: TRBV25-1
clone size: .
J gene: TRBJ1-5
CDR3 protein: CASSETGTESNQPQHF
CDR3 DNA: TGTGCCAGCAGTGAGACCGGAACAGAAAGCAATCAGCCCCAGCATTTT

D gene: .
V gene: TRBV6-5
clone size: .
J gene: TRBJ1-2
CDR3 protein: CASSTSIQGYTF
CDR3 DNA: TGTGCCAGCAGTACGTCAATTCAGGGCTACACCTTC

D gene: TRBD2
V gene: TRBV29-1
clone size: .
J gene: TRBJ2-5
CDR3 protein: CSVGGETQYF
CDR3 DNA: TGCAGCGTGGGGGGGGAGACCCAGTACTTC

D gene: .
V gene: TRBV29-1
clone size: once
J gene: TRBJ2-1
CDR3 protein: CSVDGGPLNEQFF
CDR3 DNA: TGCAGCGTTGATGGCGGTCCCCTCAATGAGCAGTTCTTC

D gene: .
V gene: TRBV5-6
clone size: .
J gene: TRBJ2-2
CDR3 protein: CASSLQGSTGELFF
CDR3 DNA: TGTGCCAGCAGCTTACAGGGATCCACCGGGGAGCTGTTTTTT

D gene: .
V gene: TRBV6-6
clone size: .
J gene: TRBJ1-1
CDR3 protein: CASRLPGDNTEAFF
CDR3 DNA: TGTGCCAGCAGACTTCCTGGAGATAACACTGAAGCTTTCTTT

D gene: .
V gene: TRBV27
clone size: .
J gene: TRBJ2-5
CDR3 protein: CASSLSGAVGETQYF
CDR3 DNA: TGTGCCAGCAGTTTATCGGGGGCTGTGGGGGAGACCCAGTACTTC

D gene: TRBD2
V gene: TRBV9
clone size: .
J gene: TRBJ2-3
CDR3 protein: CASSVGGSGSAGTQYF
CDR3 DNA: TGTGCCAGCAGCGTAGGGGGTAGCGGGAGCGCAGGAACGCAGTATTTT

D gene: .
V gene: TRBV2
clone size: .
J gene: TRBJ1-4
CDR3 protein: CASSESNRAGEKLFF
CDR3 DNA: TGTGCCAGCAGTGAATCTAACCGAGCAGGGGAAAAACTGTTTTTT

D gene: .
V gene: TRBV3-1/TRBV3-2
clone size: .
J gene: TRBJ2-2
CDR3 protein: CASSQDPSRGELFF
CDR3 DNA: TGTGCCAGCAGCCAAGATCCTAGCCGAGGGGAGCTGTTTTTT

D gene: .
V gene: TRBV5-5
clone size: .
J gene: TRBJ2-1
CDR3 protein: CASSLDSLLQLFF
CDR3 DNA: TGTGCCAGCAGCTTGGACAGCCTATTGCAGCTGTTCTTC

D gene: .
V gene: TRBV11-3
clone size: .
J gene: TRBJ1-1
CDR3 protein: CAITRAGRNTEAFF
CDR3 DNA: TGTGCCATCACGAGGGCAGGTCGGAACACTGAAGCTTTCTTT